This entry is about one T cell receptor beta chain. This CDR3 has 13 residues. In germline, CDR1 is MNHEY, CDR2 SVGEGT. The V end lost 3 bases, the J end lost 5 bases, and 7 bases lay between the germline ends. This record comes from a study of blood T cell repertoires in COVID-19. In the source study's methods: Quantification of nucleated cells was approximated via reference gene primer amplification. TCRdb keeps only in-frame clones here, not all; method: immunoSEQ multiplex PCR. V and J calls and clone size are as listed in that table; D and trimming were resolved from the DNA. The data hold 200,000 to 250,000 clones, with about 87% observed a single time. Ages ranged from 18 to 89 years, with residence in about two dozen US areas.

Sequencing was performed on PBMCs or T cells enriched from blood (not recorded which). The sequence came from a woman aged 45-59 years who had recovered from COVID-19. The chain joins TRBV6-2 or TRBV6-3 to TRBJ2-2, with D hard to call. This chain's CDR3 is CASSYGETGELFF. In nucleotides, the CDR3 is TGTGCCAGCAGTTATGGAGAGACCGGGGAGCTGTTTTTT.